A single sample is the source of the 25 T cell receptor beta chains below, sequenced in a study of tumor-infiltrating lymphocytes in primary liver carcinoma. Starting material for RNA and DNA co-extraction consisted of about 20-33 mg of unsorted bulk tissue. The input was around 530 ng total RNA; TCR beta cDNA was made from it with a constant-region primer. Construction of TCR beta libraries relied on three successive nested multiplex PCR rounds employing slightly modified ARM-PCR. Researchers ran the first two PCR rounds for roughly 10 cycles each with TRBV1-TRBV30 forward primers and a C-beta reverse primer. TCRdb used MiXCR to reprocess the multiplex PCR reads, holding one entry per CDR3 protein. The sample consists of fewer than 110,000 distinct CDR3 sequences, around 66% of them appearing once. The sequencing sample was made of liver tumor tissue from sampling region 2. The subset was: tumor region T2, inferior pole. Receptors were obtained from a woman aged 55-69 years with primary liver carcinoma and hepatitis B virus infection.

In its sample, this clonotype was seen many times. For the CDR3, the DNA is TGTGCCAGCAGTTACTTTGGATCCGGGGAGCTGTTTTTT. The encoded protein is CASSYFGSGELFF. V and J are TRBV6-5 and TRBJ2-2; D remains ambiguous. V was trimmed by 1 base and J by 6 bases, leaving 6 bases between them. Germline assignment: CDR1 MNHEY and CDR2 SVGAGI. The length of the CDR3 is 13 residues.

This clonotype was picked up many times. The chain carries TRBV6-6 and TRBJ2-5; 10 bases map to TRBD2. Germline trimming cut 6 bases from V and 7 bases from J; bases unmatched to any gene: 11. CDR1 MNHNY and CDR2 SVGAGI come from the germline V gene (reference sequence). CDR3 size: 15 residues. CDR3 sequence reads: CASSPLAGVLRTQYF. The DNA for the CDR3 is TGTGCCAGCAGCCCCCTAGCGGGAGTTCTAAGGACCCAGTACTTC.

This clonotype was observed a few times. The junction departs from the called germline gene at one end, perhaps through a read error. The rearrangement joins TRBV12-3 or TRBV12-4 to TRBJ1-1; D not resolved. The CDR3 has 14 residues. The CDR3 protein is CTSSLGHKNIEAFF. CDR3 DNA sequence: TGTACCAGCAGTTTAGGGCACAAGAACATTGAAGCTTTCTTT.

With respect to this clonotype: The final CDR3 position lacks the conserved phenylalanine or tryptophan, pointing to a likely read error. The DNA is left out, because the CDR3 cannot be placed on it with certainty; the CDR3 is given as TCRdb lists it. The rearrangement joins TRBV6-9 to TRBJ2-3; TRBD2 is the table's D call, not checked against the DNA. Counting both end residues, the CDR3 totals 16 amino acids. Germline CDR1 MNHGY, CDR2 SVAAGI. CDR3 in amino acids: CASSYRGLAARDTRYV.

The V and J genes are TRBV11-2 and TRBJ2-5; D might be TRBD2 (6 bases). The ends were cut back, 1 base at V and 14 bases at J, with 14 bases in the middle. The CDR3 extends over 12 amino acids. Germline CDR1 and CDR2: SGHAT and FQNNGV. CDR3 amino acids: CASSLAQGTHYF. The CDR3 nucleotides are TGTGCCAGCAGCTTAGCCCAAGGGACTCACTACTTC.

This sequence joins TRBV29-1 and TRBJ1-1; the match to TRBD1 covers 12 bases. Germline CDR1 reads SQVTM; CDR2 reads ANQGSEA. The CDR3 length is 14 residues. V was clipped by 6 bases and J by 5 bases; unmatched bases: 7. For the CDR3, the DNA is TGCAGCGTGGGGACAGGGGGCTGGGGGACTGAAGCTTTCTTT. Its protein product is CSVGTGGWGTEAFF.

The chain's CDR3 is CASSPNRDLSHVEQYF. In DNA, the CDR3 is TGTGCCAGCTCACCAAACAGAGACTTATCCCACGTCGAGCAGTACTTC. The chain carries TRBV18 and TRBJ2-7; D is uncertain. The CDR3 is 16 amino acids. With 2 bases removed from V and 6 bases from J, the gap between germline ends came to 20 bases. Germline V gene lookup returns CDR1 KGHSH and CDR2 LQKENI.

This clonotype appeared many times. The chain combines TRBV7-9 with TRBJ2-5; D is perhaps TRBD1 (5 bases). Germline values: CDR1 SEHNR, CDR2 FQNEAQ (reference sequence). This CDR3 is 14 amino acids long. Trimming removed 1 base from V and 1 base from J, with 7 bases in between. In DNA form, the CDR3 reads TGTGCCAGCAGCTTAGGCAGGGCCCAAGAGACCCAGTACTTC. Protein sequence: CASSLGRAQETQYF.

For this clonotype: A read error may explain this, as a much larger clone is one base away. CDR3 residues: CASRTRNCGYTF. The CDR3 bases are TGTGCCAGCAGGACGCGAAACTGTGGCTACACCTTC. The chain has TRBV28 and TRBJ1-2; the D is unclear. The V gene's germline CDR1 is MDHEN and CDR2 SYDVKM. The CDR3 loop spans 12 amino acids.

This clonotype came up many times. The chain uses TRBV7-9 and TRBJ1-1, with D unclear. The CDR3 length is 14 residues. The V end lost 4 bases, the J end lost 1 base, and 10 bases lay between the germline ends. Germline V gene sequence: CDR1 SEHNR, CDR2 FQNEAQ (reference sequence). The CDR3 is CASSSPNRNTEAFF. CDR3 coding DNA: TGTGCCAGCAGCTCTCCGAACCGGAACACTGAAGCTTTCTTT.

Points on this clonotype: Its ends do not fully match the called genes, so a read error is possible. The J gene is TRBJ2-7, the V gene TRBV11-2; TRBD2 aligns across 7 bases. This CDR3 has 13 residues. Germline assignment: CDR1 SGHAT and CDR2 FQNNGV. DNA of the CDR3: TGTGCCAGCAGCTCTGACGGGGACTACGAACAGTACTTC. This encodes CASSSDGDYEQYF.

This clonotype was counted between two and nine times. A read error may explain this, as a much larger clone is one base away. The conserved closing phenylalanine or tryptophan is absent in this CDR3, likely reflecting a read error. This chain uses TRBV24-1 with TRBJ1-5; TRBD1 matches 10 bases. Germline values: CDR1 KGHDR, CDR2 SFDVKD. The CDR3 sequence is 14 residues long. The J segment lost 7 bases and the V segment lost 2 bases, leaving 1 base of the junction unmatched. The CDR3 region is CATSDSDRGQPQHY. The CDR3 region has the DNA TGTGCCACCAGTGATTCGGACAGGGGGCAGCCCCAGCATTAT.

On this clonotype itself: In this CDR3 the conserved last residue, phenylalanine or tryptophan, is missing, so a read error is likely. This chain links TRBV14 with TRBJ2-3; D perhaps matches TRBD2 (6 bases). CDR1 and CDR2 (germline): SGHDN, FVKESK. This CDR3 is built from 15 residues. CDR3 amino acids: CANSQVATSTDAQYL. The CDR3 DNA is TGTGCCAACAGCCAAGTCGCCACTAGCACAGATGCGCAGTATCTT.

The chain recombines TRBV9 with TRBJ2-1; D is ambiguous. V lost 0 bases and J lost 6, with 10 bases in between. CDR3 length: 14 residues. The germline V gene has CDR1 SGDLS and CDR2 YYNGEE. In nucleotides, the CDR3 is TGTGCCAGCAGCGTAGAGAGCGTGCGCAATGAGCAGTTCTTC. Its translation is CASSVESVRNEQFF.

This clonotype was found many times. V usage is TRBV12-3 or TRBV12-4 and J usage is TRBJ2-1; D is undetermined. The V gene lost 8 bases and the J gene lost 4 bases, with 9 bases spanning the gap. The CDR3 is 12 residues long. This CDR3 is CASAYGYNEQFF. The CDR3 nucleotides read TGTGCCAGCGCCTATGGATACAATGAGCAGTTCTTC.

A note on this clonotype: One junction end does not reproduce the germline sequence, and a read error may be involved. CDR3 sequence (DNA): TGTGCCAGCAGCTCCCGGCTAGCGGGAAGGCGGTATGAGCAGTCCTTC. Its protein is CASSSRLAGRRYEQSF. V gene TRBV11-2 combines with J gene TRBJ2-1; 9 bases are a match to TRBD2. Germline V gives CDR1 SGHAT, CDR2 FQNNGV. The CDR3 is made up of 16 amino acids.

The chain recombines TRBV29-1 with TRBJ1-1; 7 bases agree with TRBD1. CDR3 length: 13 residues. The germline V gene has CDR1 SQVTM and CDR2 ANQGSEA. V lost 6 bases and J lost 3; bases outside the gene matches: 7. CDR3 in DNA: TGCAGCGTGCAGGCAGGGGGTGACACTGAAGCTTTCTTT. It is translated as CSVQAGGDTEAFF.

The chain carries TRBV4-1 and TRBJ1-4; unclear D gene. V was cut by 4 bases and J by 5 bases, with 14 bases left in between. The V gene's germline CDR1 is MGHRA and CDR2 YSYEKL. There are 15 residues in the CDR3. Here the CDR3 DNA reads TGCGCCAGCAGCCGAGATAGCACCCTGAATGAAAAACTGTTTTTT. Its translation: CASSRDSTLNEKLFF.

A remark on this clonotype: One junction end does not reproduce the germline sequence, and a read error may be involved. V is TRBV5-1 and J is TRBJ1-4; D ambiguous. Germline CDR1 SGHRS, CDR2 YFSETQ. The CDR3 consists of 17 residues. The CDR3 here is CGSSLGQIGLANEKLFF. The CDR3 DNA follows: TGCGGCAGCAGCTTGGGCCAAATCGGACTGGCTAATGAAAAACTGTTTTTT.

About this clonotype: One end of the junction is discordant with germline, which a read error may explain. V usage is TRBV5-5 and J usage is TRBJ1-4; 8 bases align to TRBD1. This CDR3 is 16 amino acids long. CDR1 SGHKS and CDR2 YYEKEE come from the germline V gene (reference sequence). In nucleotides, the CDR3 is TGTGCCATCAGCCTGGTACCGGACAGGGCTAATGAAAAACTGTTTTTT. Translation: CAISLVPDRANEKLFF.

This chain uses TRBV2 with TRBJ2-4; D tentatively reads TRBD1 or TRBD2 (6 bases each). The CDR3 runs 14 residues. The V and J ends lost 8 bases and 5 bases respectively, with 16 bases between them. CDR1 is SNHLY, CDR2 FYNNEI, per germline. CDR3 nucleotide sequence: TGTGCCAGCTGGGCCGGGGGCGGGGAAAACATTCAGTACTTC. This sequence encodes CASWAGGGENIQYF.

As regards this clonotype: Relative to the germline gene, one junction end is altered; a read error may explain this. The V gene is TRBV6-2 or TRBV6-3, the J gene TRBJ2-7; D is unclear. Germline V gives CDR1 MNHEY, CDR2 SVGEGT. The CDR3 is 14 amino acids. CDR3: CAGRPLQTPYEQHF. For the CDR3, the DNA is TGTGCCGGCAGACCCCTCCAAACCCCTTACGAGCAGCACTTC.

This clonotype came up many times. The chain uses TRBV28 and TRBJ1-5; D not certain. CDR1 and CDR2 (germline): MDHEN, SYDVKM. The length of the CDR3 is 14 residues. The V end was cut by 7 bases, the J end by 5 bases, with 15 bases between. The CDR3 here is CASKPIPTDQPQHF. CDR3 nucleotide sequence: TGTGCCAGCAAACCCATCCCGACGGATCAGCCCCAGCATTTT.

The chain employs TRBV28 and TRBJ1-2, with a weak D call TRBD1 (5 bases). From germline, CDR1 is MDHEN and CDR2 SYDVKM. V was shortened by 7 bases and J by 3 bases, with 12 bases between the two germline ends. The CDR3 is made up of 13 amino acids. The CDR3 loop is CASKRGADYGYTF. The CDR3 region has the DNA TGTGCCAGCAAGAGGGGCGCGGACTATGGCTACACCTTC.

The chain has TRBV11-3 and TRBJ2-3, with 7 bases lining up with TRBD2. CDR3 length equals 14 residues. Germline loops: CDR1 SGHNT, CDR2 YENEEA. The CDR3 protein is CVNSFRTSTDTQYF. DNA of the CDR3: TGTGTCAACAGCTTCAGGACTAGTACAGATACGCAGTATTTT.